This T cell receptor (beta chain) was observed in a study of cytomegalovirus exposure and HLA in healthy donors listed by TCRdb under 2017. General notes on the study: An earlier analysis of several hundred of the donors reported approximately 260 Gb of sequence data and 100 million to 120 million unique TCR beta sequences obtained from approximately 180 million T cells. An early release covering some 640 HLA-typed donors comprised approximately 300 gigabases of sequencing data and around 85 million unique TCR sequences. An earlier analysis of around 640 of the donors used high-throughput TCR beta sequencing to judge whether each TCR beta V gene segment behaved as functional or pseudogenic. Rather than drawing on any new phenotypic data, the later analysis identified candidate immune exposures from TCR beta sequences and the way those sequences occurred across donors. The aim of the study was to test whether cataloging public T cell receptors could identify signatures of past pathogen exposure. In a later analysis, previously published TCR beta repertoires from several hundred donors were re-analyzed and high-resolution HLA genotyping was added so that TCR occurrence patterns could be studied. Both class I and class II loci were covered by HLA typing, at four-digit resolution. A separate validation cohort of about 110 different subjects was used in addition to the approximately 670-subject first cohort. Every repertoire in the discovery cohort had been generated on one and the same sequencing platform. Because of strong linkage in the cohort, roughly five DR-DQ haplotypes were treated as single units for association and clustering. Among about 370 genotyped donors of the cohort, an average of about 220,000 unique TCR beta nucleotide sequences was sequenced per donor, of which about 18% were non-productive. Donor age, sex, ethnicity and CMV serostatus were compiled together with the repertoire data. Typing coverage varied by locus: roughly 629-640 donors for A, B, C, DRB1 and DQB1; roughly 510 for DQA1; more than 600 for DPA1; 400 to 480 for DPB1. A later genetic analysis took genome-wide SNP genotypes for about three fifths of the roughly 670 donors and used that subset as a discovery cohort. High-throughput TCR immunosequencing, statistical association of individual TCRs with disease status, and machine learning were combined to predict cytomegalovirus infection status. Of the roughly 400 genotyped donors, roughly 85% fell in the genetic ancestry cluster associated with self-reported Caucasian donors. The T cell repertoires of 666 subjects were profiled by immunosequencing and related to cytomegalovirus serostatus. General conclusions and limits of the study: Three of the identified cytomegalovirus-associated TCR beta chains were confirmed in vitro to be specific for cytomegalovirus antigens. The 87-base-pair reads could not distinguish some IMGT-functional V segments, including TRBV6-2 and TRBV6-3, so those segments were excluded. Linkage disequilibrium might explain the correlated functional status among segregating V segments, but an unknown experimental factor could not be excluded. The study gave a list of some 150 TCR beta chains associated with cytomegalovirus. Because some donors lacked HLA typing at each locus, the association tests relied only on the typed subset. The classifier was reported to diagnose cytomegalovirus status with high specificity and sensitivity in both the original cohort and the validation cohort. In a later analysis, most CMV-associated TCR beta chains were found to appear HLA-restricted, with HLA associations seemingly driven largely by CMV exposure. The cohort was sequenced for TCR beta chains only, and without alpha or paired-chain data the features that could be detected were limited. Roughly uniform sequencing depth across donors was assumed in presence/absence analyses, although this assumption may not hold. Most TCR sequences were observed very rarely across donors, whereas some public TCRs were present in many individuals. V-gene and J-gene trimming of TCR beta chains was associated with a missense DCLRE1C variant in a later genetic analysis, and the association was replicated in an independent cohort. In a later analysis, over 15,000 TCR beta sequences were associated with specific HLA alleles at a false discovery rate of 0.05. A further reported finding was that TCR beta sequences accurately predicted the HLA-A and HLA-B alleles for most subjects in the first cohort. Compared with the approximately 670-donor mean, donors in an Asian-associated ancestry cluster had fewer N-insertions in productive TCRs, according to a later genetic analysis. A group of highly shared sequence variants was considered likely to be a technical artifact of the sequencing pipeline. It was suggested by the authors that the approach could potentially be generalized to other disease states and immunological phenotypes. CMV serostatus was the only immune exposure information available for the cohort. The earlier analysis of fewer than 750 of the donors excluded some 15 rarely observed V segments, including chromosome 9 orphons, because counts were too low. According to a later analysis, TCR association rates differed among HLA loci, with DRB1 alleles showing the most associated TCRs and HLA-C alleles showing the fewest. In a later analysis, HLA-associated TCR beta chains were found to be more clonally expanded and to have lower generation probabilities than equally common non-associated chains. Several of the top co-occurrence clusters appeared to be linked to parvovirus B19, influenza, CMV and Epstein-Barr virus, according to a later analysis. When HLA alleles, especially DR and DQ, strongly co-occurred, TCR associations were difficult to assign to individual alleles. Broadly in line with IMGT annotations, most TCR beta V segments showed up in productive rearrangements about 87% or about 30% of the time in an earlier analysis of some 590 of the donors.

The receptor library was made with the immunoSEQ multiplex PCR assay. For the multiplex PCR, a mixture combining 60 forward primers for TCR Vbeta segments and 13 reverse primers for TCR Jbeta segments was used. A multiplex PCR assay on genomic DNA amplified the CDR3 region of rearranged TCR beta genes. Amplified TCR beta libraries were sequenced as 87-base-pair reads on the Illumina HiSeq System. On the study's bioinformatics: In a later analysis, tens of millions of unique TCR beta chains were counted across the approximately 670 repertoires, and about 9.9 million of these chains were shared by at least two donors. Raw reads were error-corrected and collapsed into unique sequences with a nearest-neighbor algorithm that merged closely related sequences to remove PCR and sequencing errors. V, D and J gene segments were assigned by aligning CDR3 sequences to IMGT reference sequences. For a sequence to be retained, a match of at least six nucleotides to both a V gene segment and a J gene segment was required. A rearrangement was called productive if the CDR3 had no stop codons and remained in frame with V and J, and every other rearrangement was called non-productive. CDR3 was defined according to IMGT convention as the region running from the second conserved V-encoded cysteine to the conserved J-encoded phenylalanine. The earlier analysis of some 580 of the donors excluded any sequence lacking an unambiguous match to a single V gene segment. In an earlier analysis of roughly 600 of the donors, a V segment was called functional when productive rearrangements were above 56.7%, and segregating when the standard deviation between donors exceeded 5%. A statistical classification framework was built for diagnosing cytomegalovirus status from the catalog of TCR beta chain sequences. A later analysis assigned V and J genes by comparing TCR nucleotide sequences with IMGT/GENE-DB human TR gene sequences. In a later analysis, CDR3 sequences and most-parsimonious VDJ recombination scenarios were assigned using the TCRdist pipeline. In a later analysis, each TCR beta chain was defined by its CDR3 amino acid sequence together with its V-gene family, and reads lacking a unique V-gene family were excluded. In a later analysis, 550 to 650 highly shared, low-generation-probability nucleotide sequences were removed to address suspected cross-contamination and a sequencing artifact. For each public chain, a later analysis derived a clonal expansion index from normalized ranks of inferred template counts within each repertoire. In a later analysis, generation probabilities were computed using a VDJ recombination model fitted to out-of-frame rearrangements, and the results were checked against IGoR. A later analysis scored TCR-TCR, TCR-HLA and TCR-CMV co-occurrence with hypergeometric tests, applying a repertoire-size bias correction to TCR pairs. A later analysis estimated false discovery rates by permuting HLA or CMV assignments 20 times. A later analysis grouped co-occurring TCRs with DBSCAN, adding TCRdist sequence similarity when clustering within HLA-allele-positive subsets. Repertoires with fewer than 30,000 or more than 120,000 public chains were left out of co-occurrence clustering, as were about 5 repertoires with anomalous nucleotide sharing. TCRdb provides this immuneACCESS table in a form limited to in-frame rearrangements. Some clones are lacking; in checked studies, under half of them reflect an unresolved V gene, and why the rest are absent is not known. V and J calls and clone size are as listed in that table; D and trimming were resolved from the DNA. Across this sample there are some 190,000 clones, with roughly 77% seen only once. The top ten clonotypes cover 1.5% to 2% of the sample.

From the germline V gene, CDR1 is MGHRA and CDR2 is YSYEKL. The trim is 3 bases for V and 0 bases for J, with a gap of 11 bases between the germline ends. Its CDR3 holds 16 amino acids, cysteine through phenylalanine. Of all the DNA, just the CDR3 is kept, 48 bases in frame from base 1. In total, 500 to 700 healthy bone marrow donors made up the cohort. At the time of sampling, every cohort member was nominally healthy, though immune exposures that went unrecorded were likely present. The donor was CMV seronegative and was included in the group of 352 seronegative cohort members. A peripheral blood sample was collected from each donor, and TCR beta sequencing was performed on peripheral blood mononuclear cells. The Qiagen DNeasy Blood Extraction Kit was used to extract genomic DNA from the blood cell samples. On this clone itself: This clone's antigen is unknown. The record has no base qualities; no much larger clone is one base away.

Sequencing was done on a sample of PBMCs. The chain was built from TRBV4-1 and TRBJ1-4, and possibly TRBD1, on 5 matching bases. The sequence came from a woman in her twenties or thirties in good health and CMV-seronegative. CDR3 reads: CASSHPQGSTNEKLFF. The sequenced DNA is TGCGCCAGCAGCCACCCCCAGGGTTCAACTAATGAAAAACTGTTTTTT.